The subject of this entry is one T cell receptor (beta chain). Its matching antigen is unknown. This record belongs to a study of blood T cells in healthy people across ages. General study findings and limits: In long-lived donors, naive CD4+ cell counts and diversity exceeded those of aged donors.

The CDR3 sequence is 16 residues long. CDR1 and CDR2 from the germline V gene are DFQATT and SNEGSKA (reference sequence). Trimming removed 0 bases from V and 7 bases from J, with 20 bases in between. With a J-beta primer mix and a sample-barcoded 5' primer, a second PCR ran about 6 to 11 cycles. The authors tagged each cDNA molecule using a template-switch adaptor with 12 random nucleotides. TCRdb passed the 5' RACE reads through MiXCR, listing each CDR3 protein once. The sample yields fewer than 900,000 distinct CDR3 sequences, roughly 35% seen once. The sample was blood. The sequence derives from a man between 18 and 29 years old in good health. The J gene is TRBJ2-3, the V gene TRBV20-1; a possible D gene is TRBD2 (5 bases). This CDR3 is CSARDPVGVGMNTQYF. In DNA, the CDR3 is TGCAGTGCTAGAGATCCGGTGGGAGTGGGTATGAATACGCAGTATTTT.